These 27 T cell receptor beta chains were all obtained from the same sample, sequenced in a study of sequential checkpoint blockade in melanoma. Treatment defined: randomized to nivolumab then ipilimumab (arm A) or the reverse (arm B). The method was immunoSEQ multiplex PCR; TCRdb's version includes in-frame clones alone and lacks a portion of them. The sample comprises under 45,000 clones, 70% to 90% of which are singletons, and 5.5% rests with the top ten. Sequencing was performed on CD8+ T cells sorted from blood (inferred from file names), taken from a patient given nivolumab and ipilimumab in sequence. These receptors came from a human donor with melanoma.

V gene TRBV5-1 combines with J gene TRBJ1-6; D is perhaps TRBD1 (5 bases). Trimming cost V 3 bases and J 9 bases, with 13 bases left between them. This CDR3 spans 14 amino acids. CDR1 is SGHRS, CDR2 YFSETQ, per germline. CDR3 nucleotides: TGCGCCAGCAGCTGGGGGGAAGAGGCTTCACCCCTCCACTTT. Translating gives CASSWGEEASPLHF.

This chain uses TRBV7-9 with TRBJ2-7; 12 bases fit TRBD1. The CDR3 covers 15 residues. The V gene end was trimmed by 5 bases and the J gene end by 5 bases; junction bases not matched to a gene: 7. Germline assignment: CDR1 SEHNR and CDR2 FQNEAQ (reference sequence). The CDR3 spells CASSTPGTGGNEQYF. The CDR3 nucleotides are TGTGCCAGCAGCACCCCCGGGACAGGGGGCAACGAGCAGTACTTC.

The rearrangement uses TRBV5-4 and TRBJ2-5; the match to TRBD2 covers 12 bases. Trimming removed 4 bases from V and 4 bases from J; junction bases left unmatched: 2. The V gene's germline CDR1 is SGHNT and CDR2 YYREEE (reference sequence). The CDR3 is 14 residues long. The CDR3 sequence: CASSQLAGGETQYF. CDR3 coding DNA: TGTGCCAGCAGCCAACTAGCGGGGGGAGAGACCCAGTACTTC.

The J gene is TRBJ2-5, the V gene TRBV19; D might be TRBD2 (6 bases). Germline V lookup: CDR1 LNHDA, CDR2 SQIVND (reference sequence). V shed 5 bases and J shed 2 bases, with 9 bases lying between them. CDR3 length: 13 amino acids. This CDR3 is CASSPGGQETQYF. The CDR3 DNA is TGTGCCAGTAGTCCCGGGGGACAAGAGACCCAGTACTTC.

This clone occurred once. The chain has TRBV29-1 and TRBJ1-2; a weak D match, TRBD1 (6 bases). Germline V CDR1 and CDR2: SQVTM, ANQGSEA. Trimming stripped 6 bases from V and 8 bases from J, with 16 bases between. The CDR3 covers 12 residues. The CDR3 here is CSVPGQRGGYTF. The CDR3 nucleotides read TGCAGCGTCCCCGGACAGCGGGGGGGCTACACCTTC.

The chain couples TRBV27 to TRBJ1-1; 9 bases map to TRBD1. V trimming: 5 bases; J trimming: 11 bases; junction bases outside the gene matches: 15. Germline loops: CDR1 MNHEY, CDR2 SMNVEV (reference sequence). The CDR3 is 15 amino acids. The CDR3 sequence: CASSPMGQGAVGAFF. CDR3 in DNA: TGTGCCAGCAGTCCAATGGGACAGGGAGCGGTTGGGGCTTTCTTT.

V is TRBV27 and J is TRBJ2-1, with TRBD2 matching over 12 bases. Germline CDR1 reads MNHEY; CDR2 reads SMNVEV (reference sequence). The ends lost 6 bases at V and 5 bases at J; junction bases unmatched: 14. The CDR3 is 18 amino acids. In DNA, the CDR3 is TGTGCCAGCAGCTCCGGGACTAGCGGGCCGGGGCGTCACAATGAGCAGTTCTTC. Protein product: CASSSGTSGPGRHNEQFF.

The V call is TRBV6-5, the J call TRBJ2-7; 10 bases line up with TRBD1. The CDR3 is 14 residues long. Per the germline V gene, CDR1 is MNHEY and CDR2 is SVGAGI. After removal of 5 bases from V and 4 bases from J, the junction contained 5 bases not matched to a gene. DNA of the CDR3: TGTGCCAGCAGTGAGACAGGGGGCGAGTACGAGCAGTACTTC. Protein sequence: CASSETGGEYEQYF.

V usage is TRBV10-3 and J usage is TRBJ2-2; D is unresolved. The CDR3 runs 15 residues. Trimming took off 6 bases at V and 2 bases at J, with 13 bases between the two ends. Germline V gives CDR1 ENHRY, CDR2 SYGVKD. CDR3 loop: CAIRDPGPNTGELFF. As DNA, the CDR3 is TGTGCCATCAGGGATCCGGGTCCTAACACCGGGGAGCTGTTTTTT.

This sequence joins TRBV28 and TRBJ2-5, with 11 bases that match TRBD1. J lost 4 bases, V lost 5 bases, and 9 bases had no gene match. There are 16 residues in the CDR3. Germline CDR1 reads MDHEN; CDR2 reads SYDVKM. As DNA, the CDR3 is TGTGCCAGCAGTCTCACCACCGGGACAGGGGGAGAGACCCAGTACTTC. Translation: CASSLTTGTGGETQYF.

The count of this clone is one. The V and J genes are TRBV9 and TRBJ1-5; possibly TRBD1 for D (5 bases). This CDR3 spans 12 amino acids. Germline CDR1 SGDLS, CDR2 YYNGEE. Trimming stripped 7 bases from V and 6 bases from J, with 11 bases between. The CDR3 region is CASSQGGQPQHF. The DNA for the CDR3 is TGTGCCAGCTCCCAGGGAGGTCAGCCCCAGCATTTT.

This clone was picked up one time. The chain combines TRBV7-8 with TRBJ2-7; 8 nucleotides line up with TRBD1. Germline assignment: CDR1 SGHVS and CDR2 FQNEAQ. The ends lost 5 bases at V and 4 bases at J; junction bases unmatched: 10. The CDR3 loop spans 15 amino acids. CDR3 nucleotides: TGTGCCAGCAGCCCACTGGAGACAGGGGTTTACGAGCAGTACTTC. Encoded protein: CASSPLETGVYEQYF.

This rearrangement joins TRBV7-2 to TRBJ1-4; 8 bases align to TRBD1. CDR1 and CDR2 (germline): SGHTA, FQGNSA. Germline trimming cut 1 base from V and 8 bases from J; bases unmatched to any gene: 6. The CDR3 is 15 residues long. CDR3 sequence: CASSLDDRGGEKLFF. For the CDR3, the DNA is TGTGCCAGCAGCTTAGATGACAGGGGCGGGGAAAAACTGTTTTTT.

The V gene is TRBV28, the J gene TRBJ2-1; 7 positions agree with TRBD2. Germline V gene lookup returns CDR1 MDHEN and CDR2 SYDVKM. CDR3 length equals 14 residues. V shed 9 bases and J 2 bases; nucleotides not matched to a gene: 7. CDR3 coding DNA: TGTGCCAGTGCGGGGAGCGGGGCCTACAATGAGCAGTTCTTC. It encodes CASAGSGAYNEQFF.

The chain recombines TRBV5-1 with TRBJ1-1; a weak D match, TRBD1 (5 bases). Germline V lookup: CDR1 SGHRS, CDR2 YFSETQ. CDR3 length: 13 amino acids. V was cut by 0 bases and J by 7 bases, with 10 bases left in between. The CDR3 region has the DNA TGCGCCAGCAGCTTGGACAGGACCCTTGAAGCTTTCTTT. This translates into CASSLDRTLEAFF.

V gene TRBV19 combines with J gene TRBJ1-5, with 7 bases matching TRBD1. In germline, CDR1 is LNHDA, CDR2 SQIVND (reference sequence). The CDR3 loop spans 14 amino acids. V gave up 6 bases and J gave up 4 bases; unmatched junction bases: 6. This CDR3 is CASSLQGWNQPQHF. The CDR3 coding sequence is TGTGCCAGTAGCCTACAGGGGTGGAATCAGCCCCAGCATTTT.

The CDR3 DNA follows: TGCGCCAGCAGCCAAGATGGGACTAGTTCGCTCCAGTTCTTC. This codes for CASSQDGTSSLQFF. The gene calls are TRBV4-1 and TRBJ2-1; TRBD2 agrees at 8 bases. With 0 bases clipped from V and 13 bases from J, the junction kept 8 bases outside the gene matches. The CDR3 extends over 14 amino acids. Per germline, CDR1 MGHRA and CDR2 YSYEKL.

The chain has TRBV19 and TRBJ2-7; D is perhaps TRBD1 (5 bases). The CDR3 is made up of 15 amino acids. Trimming removed 4 bases from V and 6 bases from J, with 19 bases in between. Germline V gene sequence: CDR1 LNHDA, CDR2 SQIVND (reference sequence). This CDR3 reads CASSKYTRGNSEQYF. The CDR3 coding sequence is TGTGCCAGTAGTAAATATACAAGGGGCAACTCCGAGCAGTACTTC.

With respect to this clone: Germline is not matched at one junction end, which may reflect a read error. The chain has TRBV13 and TRBJ2-5; 7 bases agree with TRBD1. Germline V gives CDR1 PRHDT, CDR2 FYEKMQ (reference sequence). This CDR3 spans 14 amino acids. This CDR3 reads CASSPTGTQGTQYF. The CDR3 region has the DNA TGTGCCAGCAGCCCGACAGGGACCCAAGGGACCCAGTACTTC.

The J gene is TRBJ2-7, the V gene TRBV5-1; possibly TRBD2 for D (7 bases). Trimming shortened V by 0 bases and J by 3 bases, and 16 bases separated the two germline ends. The CDR3 sequence is 16 residues long. Germline V gene sequence: CDR1 SGHRS, CDR2 YFSETQ. In DNA, the CDR3 is TGCGCCAGCAGCTTGGAGTTGGGGGGGCTCCACTACGAGCAGTACTTC. Amino acid sequence: CASSLELGGLHYEQYF.

The chain has TRBV27 and TRBJ1-6; D perhaps matches TRBD1 (5 bases). The ends were cut back, 2 bases at V and 1 base at J, with 12 bases in the middle. The CDR3 totals 17 residues. The germline V gene has CDR1 MNHEY and CDR2 SMNVEV (reference sequence). CDR3 coding DNA: TGTGCCAGCAGTTTAACCAGGGCAGGGTCCTATAATTCACCCCTCCACTTT. Translating it yields CASSLTRAGSYNSPLHF.

The genes are TRBV27 and TRBJ2-7; the match to TRBD2 covers 13 bases. This CDR3 spans 15 amino acids. Germline CDR1 MNHEY, CDR2 SMNVEV (reference sequence). The V and J ends lost 5 bases and 5 bases, in that order; junction bases with no gene match: 6. The CDR3 spells CASSEGTSGIDEQYF. As DNA, the CDR3 is TGTGCCAGCAGTGAAGGGACTAGCGGGATCGACGAGCAGTACTTC.

This clone has only one observation. CDR3 in amino acids: CASSESGLAEYEQYF. In DNA form, the CDR3 reads TGTGCCAGCAGTGAATCTGGACTAGCGGAGTACGAGCAGTACTTC. The chain links TRBV25-1 to TRBJ2-7, with 10 nucleotides matching TRBD2. J gave up 4 bases and V 1 base, and 4 bases lay outside the gene matches. CDR1 MGHDK and CDR2 SYGVNS come from the germline V gene. The CDR3 length is 15 residues.

The chain has TRBV5-6 and TRBJ1-5; D may be TRBD1 (5 bases). The V and J ends lost 4 bases and 6 bases respectively, with 17 bases between them. CDR3 length equals 15 residues. Germline V gene lookup returns CDR1 SGHDT and CDR2 YYEEEE. This chain's CDR3 is CASSLGSGNFQPQHF. The CDR3 DNA sequence: TGTGCCAGCAGCCTCGGGTCAGGGAATTTTCAGCCCCAGCATTTT.

The chain joins TRBV6-1 to TRBJ1-1; 11 bases map to TRBD1. From germline, CDR1 is MNHNS and CDR2 SASEGT. Trimming took 6 bases from V and 5 from J; bases not matched to a gene: 8. The CDR3 totals 15 residues. The chain's CDR3 is CASRGTGGSGTEAFF. The CDR3 DNA reads TGTGCCAGCAGAGGGACAGGGGGATCAGGTACTGAAGCTTTCTTT.

This clone was recorded once. V is TRBV6-5 and J is TRBJ2-5; maybe TRBD1 (5 bases). TRBJ2-7 explains the end of the DNA better; the J call may be wrong. The CDR3 is 11 residues long. The germline CDR1 and CDR2 sequences are MNHEY and SVGAGI. The CDR3 region has the DNA TGTGCCAGCATCCACGACAGCGAGCAGTACTTC. Its protein product is CASIHDSEQYF.

The chain joins TRBV6-1 to TRBJ1-5, with D possibly matching TRBD1 (6 bases). The V gene's germline CDR1 is MNHNS and CDR2 SASEGT. There are 14 residues in the CDR3. Trimming left V 6 bases short and J 1 base short, with 10 bases between. The CDR3 region has the DNA TGTGCCAGCAGCATCGGACAGAGCAATCAGCCCCAGCATTTT. This sequence encodes CASSIGQSNQPQHF.